A selection of T cell receptor beta chains follows, all from one sample in a study of response to subunit inactivated influenza vaccine. MiXCR, applied by TCRdb to the RT-PCR reads, yields one record per CDR3 protein. Seen here are hundreds of thousands of distinct CDR3 sequences, roughly 18% observed once, and the top ten hold roughly a tenth. Sequencing was performed on PBMCs from blood, taken around 5 days after vaccination. These receptors were taken from a man aged 45-65 years who received an inactivated influenza vaccine. Each CDR3 is given with its conserved first and last residue. A D gene is named only where the DNA matches it firmly. The size of a clone is reported for some rows only, either as once, few or many, or as a class for expanded clones.

len	abundance	j_gene	v_gene	d_gene	CDR3aa	CDR3nt
15	many	TRBJ1-1	TRBV20-1	TRBD1	CSASPGQARDTEAFF	TGCAGTGCTAGCCCGGGACAGGCTAGGGACACTGAAGCTTTCTTT
17	-	TRBJ2-7	TRBV28	TRBD2	CASSLSLAGASSYEQYF	TGTGCCAGCAGTTTATCCCTAGCGGGGGCAAGCTCCTACGAGCAGTACTTC
16	-	TRBJ1-6	TRBV3-1	-	CASSPLTGVTNSPLHF	TGTGCCAGCAGCCCATTGACGGGGGTTACAAATTCACCCCTCCACTTT
14	-	TRBJ1-2	TRBV12-3/TRBV12-4	TRBD1	CASSGQGMNYGYTF	TGTGCCAGCAGCGGACAGGGGATGAACTATGGCTACACCTTC
16	-	TRBJ2-2	TRBV5-6	TRBD1	CASSLVQGARTGELFF	TGTGCCAGCAGCTTGGTGCAGGGGGCTAGGACCGGGGAGCTGTTTTTT
15	few	TRBJ2-1	TRBV4-3	TRBD2	CASSQWGTTDNEQFF	TGCGCCAGCAGCCAATGGGGGACTACAGACAATGAGCAGTTCTTC
13	-	TRBJ2-5	TRBV10-3	-	CAISEQGEETQYF	TGTGCCATCAGTGAACAAGGGGAAGAGACCCAGTACTTC
14	-	TRBJ2-5	TRBV27	-	CASSPLGSQETQYF	TGTGCCAGCAGTCCCCTTGGGAGCCAAGAGACCCAGTACTTC
14	few	TRBJ2-3	TRBV6-1	-	CAIGLPGGIDTQYF	TGTGCCATAGGACTCCCGGGGGGCATAGATACGCAGTATTTT
14	-	TRBJ2-7	TRBV5-1	-	CASSLRESSYEQYF	TGCGCCAGCAGCTTACGGGAGAGCTCCTACGAGCAGTACTTC
15	few	TRBJ2-1	TRBV6-5	TRBD2	CASSYSRLAGAPAFF	TGTGCCAGCAGTTACTCCCGGCTAGCGGGGGCCCCCGCGTTCTTC
14	-	TRBJ2-1	TRBV7-8	-	CASREVSSYNEQFF	TGTGCCAGCAGGGAAGTCAGCTCCTACAATGAGCAGTTCTTC
13	many	TRBJ2-5	TRBV9	-	CASSPAELKTQYF	TGTGCCAGCAGCCCCGCCGAATTAAAGACCCAGTACTTC
16	few	TRBJ2-7	TRBV9	TRBD1	CASSVGYGTGLVEQYF	TGTGCCAGCAGCGTGGGTTACGGGACAGGGCTTGTCGAGCAGTACTTC
13	-	TRBJ2-2	TRBV11-3	-	CASSRDRTGELFF	TGTGCCAGCAGCCGGGACCGGACCGGGGAGCTGTTTTTT
13	-	TRBJ1-5	TRBV7-8	-	CASSRRGDQPQHF	TGTGCCAGCAGCCGTCGGGGGGATCAGCCCCAGCATTTT
13	-	TRBJ2-7	TRBV6-2/TRBV6-3	-	CASSYDRFYEQYF	TGTGCCAGCAGTTACGACAGATTCTACGAGCAGTACTTC
15	few	TRBJ2-7	TRBV28	-	CASSLVVAQAVEQYF	TGTGCCAGCAGTTTAGTAGTGGCCCAGGCGGTGGAGCAGTACTTC
18	-	TRBJ2-4	TRBV7-8	-	CASSLLGRGPLAKNIQYF	TGTGCCAGCAGCTTATTGGGGCGGGGGCCTTTAGCCAAAAACATTCAGTACTTC
12	-	TRBJ1-2	TRBV19	TRBD1	CASSTGSLSSTF	TGTGCCAGTTCGACAGGGTCTTTGAGCTCCACCTTC
16	many	TRBJ2-2	TRBV6-2/TRBV6-3	-	CASSKRQLSNTGELFF	TGTGCCAGCAGTAAAAGACAGTTATCGAACACCGGGGAGCTGTTTTTT
14	few	TRBJ2-7	TRBV14	-	CASSPGPAAPEQYF	TGTGCCAGCAGCCCGGGACCCGCCGCCCCCGAGCAGTACTTC
16	-	TRBJ2-1	TRBV4-3	-	CASSQGGASSYNEQFF	TGCGCCAGCAGCCAAGGGGGGGCGAGCTCCTACAATGAGCAGTTCTTC
12	few	TRBJ1-2	TRBV29-1	-	CSVGDEPKGYTF	TGCAGCGTTGGGGACGAGCCTAAGGGCTACACCTTC
17	once	TRBJ2-1	TRBV20-1	TRBD2	CSARGGLAGPVLNEQFF	TGCAGTGCTAGGGGCGGACTAGCGGGACCCGTTCTCAATGAGCAGTTCTTC
18	-	TRBJ2-4	TRBV28	TRBD1	CASSPGQGGILAKNIQYF	TGTGCCAGCAGCCCGGGACAGGGGGGAATTTTAGCCAAAAACATTCAGTACTTC
12	many	TRBJ1-5	TRBV20-1	-	CSARDQQAAQHF	TGCAGTGCTAGAGATCAACAGGCGGCCCAGCATTTT
18	-	TRBJ2-3	TRBV28	TRBD2	CASSFIPNRLAGKDTQYF	TGTGCCAGCAGTTTTATCCCTAATAGACTAGCGGGGAAAGATACGCAGTATTTT
14	once	TRBJ1-2	TRBV7-3	-	CASSLNGGGFGYTF	TGTGCCAGCAGCTTAAATGGCGGTGGGTTTGGCTACACCTTC